This paragraph covers one T cell receptor (beta chain) sequence. The table lists this clonotype with many counts. Its antigen target is currently unknown. Base qualities are not at hand, and no much larger clone is one base apart. From the cysteine up to the phenylalanine, the CDR3 has a length of 11 residues. The sequence is cut down to CDR3 DNA, 33 bases in frame from base 1. The V end loses 6 bases and the J end loses 10 bases, and a stretch of 12 bases separates them. For CDR1 and CDR2, the germline V gene lists KGHSH and LQKENI. This sample is part of a study of CD8 T cells in ankylosing spondylitis (dated by TCRdb to 2016 to 2017). Regarding the research as a whole: The study set out to find disease-linked TCR variants by profiling T cell receptor beta repertoires in ankylosing spondylitis patients and healthy donors. The full study cohort comprised 20 to 25 ankylosing spondylitis patients and 85 to 120 healthy donors. Peripheral blood was sampled, and synovial fluid was additionally collected from ankylosing spondylitis patients.

The instrument was an Illumina HiSeq 2500. TCR beta libraries were prepared by quantitative 5'-RACE with molecular barcodes. As for the original processing: A new computational method, built on a probabilistic model of VDJ rearrangement, was used to identify disease-linked TCR variants. TCRdb's own reprocessing of the public reads used fastp at Q25 and MiXCR and kept productive beta chains. Rows are combined by CDR3 protein, so each entry shows the most common genes and DNA. The V and J calls and clone size come from TCRdb's table, not from the authors' own analysis. Here the sample has approximately 180,000 distinct CDR3 sequences; about 20% occur a single time. The top ten clones comprise roughly 4% of the sample. Study-wide findings and limitations: Some of the motif variants had been reported before in the synovial fluid and blood of reactive arthritis patients, a finding that suggests common disease-initiation mechanisms. The disease-linked clones were reported to be significantly enriched in matched synovial fluid samples from ankylosing spondylitis patients. A TCR beta motif of about 8 highly homologous amino acid variants appeared characteristic of blood from ankylosing spondylitis patients. The disease-linked clones showed a CD8+ phenotype and occurred at relatively low frequencies in peripheral blood.

The TCR sequence derives from a male donor aged 10 to 30 with ankylosing spondylitis or in good health (not recorded which). Donor details come from another sample of the same person, matched by shared clones. Sample: blood, either unsorted or a sorted T cell fraction (not recorded which). The rearrangement joined TRBV18 to TRBJ1-1; the D gene cannot be resolved reliably. The CDR3 corresponds to CASSASLGAFF. The DNA is TGTGCCAGCTCGGCGTCCTTGGGAGCTTTCTTT. The full variable domain, completed from the reference TRBV18 and TRBJ1-1 proteins outside the CDR3, reads NAGVMQNPRHLVRRRGQEARLRCSPMKGHSHVYWYRQLPEEGLKFMVYLQKENIIDESGMPKERFSAEFPKEGPSILRIQQVVRGDSAAYFCASSASLGAFFGQGTRLTVV.